This T cell receptor beta chain was sequenced during a study of blood T cells in healthy people across ages. Study-wide points: With age, beta diversity per million T cells declined roughly linearly, significantly by over 35. TCR beta diversity was tightly associated with the proportion of naive T cells.

Every sample yielded at least 6 million isolated PBMCs. Germline-derived CDR1 and CDR2 are MNHEY and SMNVEV (reference sequence). This CDR3 region has 15 residues. Regarding this clonotype: The antigen remains unidentified. Sequence at one end of the junction differs from germline and may be a read error.

Combining a sample-barcoded 5' primer with a J-beta primer mix, a second PCR ran for about 6 to 12 cycles. TCRdb reprocessed the 5' RACE reads with MiXCR, giving one entry per CDR3 protein. Here the sample spans under 1,100,000 distinct CDR3 sequences, around 25% being singletons. These data also featured in a second study, about T cells of mothers and their children.

The chain links TRBV27 to TRBJ2-6, with D perhaps being TRBD1 or TRBD2 (6 bases each). The TCR originated in a girl aged 2-9 years in good health. The sequenced material came from blood. CDR3 amino acids: CTSKPGAEGANVLTF. CDR3 sequence (DNA): TGTACCAGCAAACCGGGGGCGGAAGGGGCCAACGTCCTGACTTTC.